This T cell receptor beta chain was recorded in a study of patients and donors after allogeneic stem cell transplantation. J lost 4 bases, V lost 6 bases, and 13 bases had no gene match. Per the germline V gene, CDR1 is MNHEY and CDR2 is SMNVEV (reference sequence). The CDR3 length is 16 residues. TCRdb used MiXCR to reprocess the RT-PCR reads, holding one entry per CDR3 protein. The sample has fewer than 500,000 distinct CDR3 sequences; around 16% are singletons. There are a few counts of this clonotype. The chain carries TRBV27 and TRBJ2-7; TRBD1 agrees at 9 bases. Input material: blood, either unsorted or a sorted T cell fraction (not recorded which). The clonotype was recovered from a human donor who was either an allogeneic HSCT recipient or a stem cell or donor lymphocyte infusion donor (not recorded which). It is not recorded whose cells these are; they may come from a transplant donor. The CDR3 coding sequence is TGTGCCAGCAGGCCGCGACAGGGGGAAGTAAGATACGAGCAGTACTTC. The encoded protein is CASRPRQGEVRYEQYF.